The next 22 T cell receptor beta chains were all read from a single sample in a study of response to subunit inactivated influenza vaccine. Using its own MiXCR run on the RT-PCR reads, TCRdb lists one record per CDR3 protein. Seen here are about 650,000 distinct CDR3 sequences, around 15% observed once, and the top ten hold roughly 7.6%. The specimen was PBMCs from blood, collected around 15 days before vaccination. These receptor sequences come from a man aged 50-60 years who received an inactivated influenza vaccine.

This clonotype came up a few times. The V gene is TRBV28, the J gene TRBJ2-5; TRBD2 matches 9 bases. Germline CDR1 MDHEN, CDR2 SYDVKM. The V gene end was trimmed by 4 bases and the J gene end by 5 bases; junction bases not matched to a gene: 14. This CDR3 has 17 residues. The DNA for the CDR3 is TGTGCCAGCAGTTCGACTAGCGGTTGGATTAGGGTGGAGACCCAGTACTTC. Translated: CASSSTSGWIRVETQYF.

This clonotype was observed a handful of times. This chain links TRBV6-2 or TRBV6-3 with TRBJ1-1; D is ambiguous. The CDR3 spans 12 residues. Germline assignment: CDR1 MNHEY and CDR2 SVGEGT. The V and J ends lost 5 bases and 8 bases respectively, with 12 bases between them. CDR3 DNA: TGTGCCAGCAGTACCCTAGTAGGAGAAGCTTTCTTT. It specifies CASSTLVGEAFF.

This clonotype appeared a few times. The V call is TRBV7-9, the J call TRBJ2-3; TRBD2 is a possible D gene (6 bases). The germline gives CDR1 SEHNR, CDR2 FQNEAQ (reference sequence). V shed 4 bases and J shed 1 base, with 15 bases lying between them. This CDR3 contains 16 residues. The CDR3 reads CASSSPRGLRTDTQYF. DNA of the CDR3: TGTGCCAGCAGCTCTCCGAGGGGACTCCGCACAGATACGCAGTATTTT.

The V and J genes are TRBV12-3 or TRBV12-4 and TRBJ2-7; tentative D call: TRBD1 (6 bases). The CDR3 contains 14 residues. V was shortened by 4 bases and J by 4 bases, with 14 bases between the two germline ends. The CDR3 coding sequence is TGTGCCAGCAGTTACCCCGGACAGAAATACGAGCAGTACTTC. Amino acid sequence: CASSYPGQKYEQYF.

In its sample, this clonotype was seen many times. The V call is TRBV6-1, the J call TRBJ2-7; TRBD1 might be the D (6 bases). CDR1 and CDR2 from the germline V gene are MNHNS and SASEGT. V was cut by 6 bases and J by 2 bases, with 17 bases left in between. CDR3 size: 15 residues. Here the CDR3 DNA reads TGTGCCAGCAGCGGTACCGGGACACCGGCCTACGAGCAGTACTTC. Its translation: CASSGTGTPAYEQYF.

This clonotype was observed at least ten times. The CDR3 region is CASATSPGQGPYEQYF. The DNA of the CDR3 is TGTGCCAGCGCTACAAGTCCCGGACAGGGGCCCTACGAGCAGTACTTC. The chain employs TRBV7-2 and TRBJ2-7; 9 bases map to TRBD1. Looked up from germline, CDR1 is SGHTA and CDR2 is FQGNSA. CDR3 length: 16 residues. With V trimmed by 8 bases and J by 2 bases, 13 bases remained unmatched. Full variable domain (rest looked up from reference TRBV7-2 and TRBJ2-7): GAGVSQSPSNKVTEKGKDVELRCDPISGHTALYWYRQSLGQGLEFLIYFQGNSAPDKSGLPSDRFSAERTGGSVSTLTIQRTQQEDSAVYLCASATSPGQGPYEQYFGPGTRLTVT.

This clonotype was observed a handful of times. This sequence joins TRBV7-9 and TRBJ1-2; a possible D gene is TRBD1 (6 bases). This CDR3 region has 14 residues. Germline values: CDR1 SEHNR, CDR2 FQNEAQ (reference sequence). Trimming removed 4 bases from V and 8 bases from J, with 17 bases in between. CDR3 residues: CASSSDSGTRGYTF. The CDR3 nucleotides read TGTGCCAGCAGCTCAGATTCCGGGACAAGAGGCTACACCTTC. Using reference TRBV7-9 and TRBJ1-2 for the parts outside the CDR3, the full variable domain is DTGVSQNPRHKITKRGQNVTFRCDPISEHNRLYWYRQTLGQGPEFLTYFQNEAQLEKSRLLSDRFSAERPKGSFSTLEIQRTEQGDSAMYLCASSSDSGTRGYTFGSGTRLTVV.

The chain links TRBV28 to TRBJ2-1, with D possibly matching TRBD2 (6 bases). CDR3 length: 16 residues. The germline V gene encodes CDR1 MDHEN and CDR2 SYDVKM. V was clipped by 6 bases and J by 3 bases, with 18 bases between them. Here the CDR3 DNA reads TGTGCCAGCAGAATGTCGGGACTTTTATACTACAATGAGCAGTTCTTC. Encoded protein: CASRMSGLLYYNEQFF.

This clonotype was picked up a small number of times. The chain has TRBV4-3 and TRBJ2-3, with D maybe TRBD1 (6 bases). CDR3 length: 16 amino acids. Trimming pared 0 bases from V and 6 bases from J, leaving 16 bases between. In germline, CDR1 is LGHNA, CDR2 YSLEER. CDR3 protein: CASSQDNHRARDTQYF. The CDR3 DNA is TGCGCCAGCAGCCAAGATAACCACAGGGCCCGGGATACGCAGTATTTT.

A few counts support this clonotype. The chain's CDR3 is CASTGGGRDEQYF. Here the CDR3 DNA reads TGTGCCAGCACGGGGGGCGGGAGGGACGAGCAGTACTTC. The chain combines TRBV6-1 with TRBJ2-7; 9 bases fit TRBD2. CDR1 is MNHNS, CDR2 SASEGT, per germline. V dropped 7 bases and J dropped 5; count of bases not matched to a gene: 6. This CDR3 contains 13 residues.

The chain uses TRBV10-3 and TRBJ2-5; TRBD1 matches at 10 bases. The CDR3 consists of 14 residues. J lost 5 bases, V lost 6 bases, and 6 bases had no gene match. Germline V lookup: CDR1 ENHRY, CDR2 SYGVKD. The CDR3 loop reads CAIRGTGEAETQYF. The CDR3 nucleotides read TGTGCCATCAGGGGGACAGGGGAGGCGGAGACCCAGTACTTC.

The chain employs TRBV7-2 and TRBJ1-3, with D hard to call. Germline CDR1 SGHTA, CDR2 FQGNSA. The CDR3 sequence is 14 residues long. V shed 2 bases and J shed 4 bases, with 9 bases lying between them. As DNA, the CDR3 is TGTGCCAGCAGCTTAATTTCATACGGAAACACCATATATTTT. Encoded protein: CASSLISYGNTIYF.

The table lists this clonotype with many counts. The chain is built from TRBV29-1 and TRBJ2-7; TRBD2 matches at 10 bases. This CDR3 has 13 amino acids. With 6 bases clipped from V and 7 bases from J, the junction kept 9 bases outside the gene matches. The germline CDR1 and CDR2 sequences are SQVTM and ANQGSEA. CDR3 nucleotide sequence: TGCAGCGTATGGACTAGCGGCGCCGGGGAGCAGTACTTC. Amino acids: CSVWTSGAGEQYF.

There are a few counts of this clonotype. The chain couples TRBV6-1 to TRBJ2-7; maybe TRBD1 (5 bases). V lost 3 bases and J 5 bases, leaving 11 bases between the germline ends. This CDR3 contains 13 residues. Per the germline V gene, CDR1 is MNHNS and CDR2 is SASEGT. CDR3 sequence: CASSEVWGNEQYF. CDR3 bases: TGTGCCAGCAGTGAGGTGTGGGGCAACGAGCAGTACTTC.

The chain recombines TRBV12-5 with TRBJ2-2, with TRBD2 identical over 11 bases. V shed 5 bases and J 1 base; nucleotides not matched to a gene: 9. The CDR3 runs to 18 residues. Germline values: CDR1 LGHNT, CDR2 FRNRAP. The CDR3, as DNA: TGTGCTAGTGGTAATCCGGGACTAGCGGATAGGAACACCGGGGAGCTGTTTTTT. Encoded protein: CASGNPGLADRNTGELFF. The full variable domain, completed using reference TRBV12-5 and TRBJ2-2, is DARVTQTPRHKVTEMGQEVTMRCQPILGHNTVFWYRQTMMQGLELLAYFRNRAPLDDSGMPKDRFSAEMPDATLATLKIQPSEPRDSAVYFCASGNPGLADRNTGELFFGEGSRLTVL.

This clonotype was counted a few times. The chain is built from TRBV7-9 and TRBJ2-3, with a possible D match to TRBD1 (6 bases). This CDR3 has 14 residues. V lost 2 bases and J lost 4, with 10 bases in between. Per the germline V gene, CDR1 is SEHNR and CDR2 is FQNEAQ (reference sequence). The CDR3 DNA reads TGTGCCAGCAGCTTAAGGGGGAGTCCAGATACGCAGTATTTT. Protein product: CASSLRGSPDTQYF.

This clonotype was observed once. V and J are TRBV5-5 and TRBJ2-1, with D tentatively TRBD1 or TRBD2 (5 bases each). CDR1 and CDR2 (germline): SGHKS, YYEKEE (reference sequence). The CDR3 length is 16 residues. The ends were cut back, 0 bases at V and 8 bases at J, with 18 bases in the middle. The CDR3 spells CASSLDRLAGGHEQFF. CDR3 in DNA: TGTGCCAGCAGCTTGGATCGGCTAGCTGGGGGACATGAGCAGTTCTTC.

This chain uses TRBV4-1 with TRBJ2-1, with D possibly being TRBD1 or TRBD2 (5 bases each). Germline V gives CDR1 MGHRA, CDR2 YSYEKL. Trimming removed 1 base at V and 5 bases at J, with 15 bases between. The CDR3 runs 16 residues. The CDR3 loop is CASSQVGSGTNNEQFF. CDR3 in DNA: TGCGCCAGCAGCCAAGTAGGTTCGGGGACCAACAATGAGCAGTTCTTC.

Many counts were recorded for this clonotype. The chain uses TRBV5-1 and TRBJ2-2; 10 nucleotides agree with TRBD1. Germline V gives CDR1 SGHRS, CDR2 YFSETQ. The trim removed 6 bases at V and 6 bases at J, leaving 5 bases unmatched. The CDR3 loop spans 14 amino acids. In DNA form, the CDR3 reads TGCGCCAGCAACCGGGACAGGGGTGCCGGGGAGCTGTTTTTT. The encoded protein is CASNRDRGAGELFF.

This clonotype was observed a few times. The chain uses TRBV18 and TRBJ1-5, with TRBD1 matching 8 bases. Germline values: CDR1 KGHSH, CDR2 LQKENI. CDR3 length: 14 residues. V lost 6 bases to trimming and J lost 3 bases; unmatched junction nucleotides: 4. DNA for the CDR3: TGTGCCAGCTCCCGGACAGGGACCAATCAGCCCCAGCATTTT. It is translated as CASSRTGTNQPQHF.

A few counts support this clonotype. The gene calls are TRBV10-3 and TRBJ1-6, with TRBD1 as a possible D gene (6 bases). The CDR3 length is 13 residues. V was clipped by 10 bases and J by 8 bases, with 15 bases between them. Germline values: CDR1 ENHRY, CDR2 SYGVKD. The CDR3 DNA is TGTGCCACCAGACAGGAGTGGGATTCACCCCTCCACTTT. Translation gives CATRQEWDSPLHF.

This clonotype was observed a few times. The CDR3 loop is CASRAGVGQPQHF. The CDR3 DNA is TGTGCCAGCAGGGCGGGGGTTGGTCAGCCCCAGCATTTT. The chain carries TRBV6-1 and TRBJ1-5, with D possibly TRBD1 on 5 matching bases. CDR3 length equals 13 residues. Trimming took off 6 bases at V and 6 bases at J, with 12 bases between the two ends. Germline loops: CDR1 MNHNS, CDR2 SASEGT.